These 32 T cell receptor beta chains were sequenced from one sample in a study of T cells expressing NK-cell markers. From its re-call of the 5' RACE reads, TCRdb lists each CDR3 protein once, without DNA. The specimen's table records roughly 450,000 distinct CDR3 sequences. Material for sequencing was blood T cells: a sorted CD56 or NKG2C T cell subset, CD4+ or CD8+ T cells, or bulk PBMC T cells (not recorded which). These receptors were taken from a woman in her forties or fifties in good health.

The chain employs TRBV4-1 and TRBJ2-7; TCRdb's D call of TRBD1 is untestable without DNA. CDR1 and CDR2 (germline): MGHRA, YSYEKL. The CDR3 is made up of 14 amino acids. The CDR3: CASSQSGSEYEQYF.

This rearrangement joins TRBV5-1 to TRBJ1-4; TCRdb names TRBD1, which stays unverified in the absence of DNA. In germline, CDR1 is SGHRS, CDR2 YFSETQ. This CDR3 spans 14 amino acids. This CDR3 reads CASSLTGANEKLFF.

The CDR3 region is CASSLGGGLERTGELFF. This chain uses TRBV5-1 with TRBJ2-2; TCRdb selects TRBD1, and the lack of DNA leaves this call unchecked. This CDR3 is built from 17 residues. CDR1 SGHRS and CDR2 YFSETQ come from the germline V gene.

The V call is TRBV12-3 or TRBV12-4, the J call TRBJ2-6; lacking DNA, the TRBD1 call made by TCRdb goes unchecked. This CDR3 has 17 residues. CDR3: CASSLGQGLAGANVLTF.

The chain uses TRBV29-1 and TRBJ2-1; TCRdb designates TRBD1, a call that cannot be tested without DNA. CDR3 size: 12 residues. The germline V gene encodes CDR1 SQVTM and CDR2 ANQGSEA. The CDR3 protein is CSAYKTDRVALF.

CDR3 loop: CASSLRTGTGGDEQYF. This chain links TRBV7-3 with TRBJ2-7; TCRdb's D call, TRBD1, is unchecked because there is no DNA. The CDR3 runs 16 residues. The germline V gene has CDR1 SGHTA and CDR2 FQGTGA. The full variable domain, with the rest looked up from reference TRBV7-3 and TRBJ2-7, is GAGVSQTPSNKVTEKGKYVELRCDPISGHTALYWYRQSLGQGPEFLIYFQGTGAADDSGLPNDRFFAVRPEGSVSTLKIQRTERGDSAVYLCASSLRTGTGGDEQYFGPGTRLTVT.

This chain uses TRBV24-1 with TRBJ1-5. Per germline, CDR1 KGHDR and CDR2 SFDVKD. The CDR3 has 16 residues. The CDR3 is CATSDLGRASNQPQHF.

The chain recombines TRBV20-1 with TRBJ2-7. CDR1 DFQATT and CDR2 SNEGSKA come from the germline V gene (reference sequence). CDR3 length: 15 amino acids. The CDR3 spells CSARDLGDSIYEQYF.

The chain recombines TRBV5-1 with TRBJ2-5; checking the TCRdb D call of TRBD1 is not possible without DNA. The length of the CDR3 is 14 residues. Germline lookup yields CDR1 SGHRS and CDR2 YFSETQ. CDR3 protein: CASSLAGAKETQYF.

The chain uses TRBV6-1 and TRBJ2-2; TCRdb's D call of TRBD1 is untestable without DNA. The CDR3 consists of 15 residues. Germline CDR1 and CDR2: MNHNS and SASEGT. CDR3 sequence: CASSERQRNTGELFF.

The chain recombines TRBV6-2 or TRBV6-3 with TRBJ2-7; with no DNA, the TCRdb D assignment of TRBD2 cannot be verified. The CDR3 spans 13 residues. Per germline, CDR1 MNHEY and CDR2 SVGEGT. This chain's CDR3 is CASSWLAEYEQYF.

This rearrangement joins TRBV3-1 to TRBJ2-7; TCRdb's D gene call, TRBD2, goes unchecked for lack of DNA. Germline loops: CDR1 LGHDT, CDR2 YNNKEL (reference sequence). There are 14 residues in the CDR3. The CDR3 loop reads CASSRETSGTEQYF.

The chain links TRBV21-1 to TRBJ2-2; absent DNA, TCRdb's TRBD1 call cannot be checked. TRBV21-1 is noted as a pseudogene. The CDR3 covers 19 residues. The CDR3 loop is CASSKVKGPPSFNTGELFF.

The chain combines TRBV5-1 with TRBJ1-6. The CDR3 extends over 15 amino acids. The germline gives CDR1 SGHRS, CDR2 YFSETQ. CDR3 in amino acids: CASSFGRAGDSPLHF.

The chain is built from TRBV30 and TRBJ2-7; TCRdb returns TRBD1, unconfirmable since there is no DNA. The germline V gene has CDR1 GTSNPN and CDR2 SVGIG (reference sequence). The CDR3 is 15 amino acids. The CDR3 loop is CAWTSLGTGITGQYF.

The chain's CDR3 is CASMRYYGYTF. The J gene is TRBJ1-2, the V gene TRBV12-3 or TRBV12-4. The CDR3 loop spans 11 amino acids.

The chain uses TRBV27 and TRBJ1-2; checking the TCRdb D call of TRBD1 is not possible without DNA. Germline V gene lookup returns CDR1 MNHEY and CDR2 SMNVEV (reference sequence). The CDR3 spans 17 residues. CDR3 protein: CASSLRSPGTGNYGYTF.

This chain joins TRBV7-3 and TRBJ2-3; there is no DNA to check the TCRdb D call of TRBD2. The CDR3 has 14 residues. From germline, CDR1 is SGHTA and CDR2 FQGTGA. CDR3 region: CASSKAGVSDTQYF.

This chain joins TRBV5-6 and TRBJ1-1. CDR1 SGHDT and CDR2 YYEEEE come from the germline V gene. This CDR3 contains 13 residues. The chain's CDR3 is CASSQSGTDEAFF.

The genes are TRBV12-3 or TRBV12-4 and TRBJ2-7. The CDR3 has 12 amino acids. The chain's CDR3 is CASTVKLDEQYF.

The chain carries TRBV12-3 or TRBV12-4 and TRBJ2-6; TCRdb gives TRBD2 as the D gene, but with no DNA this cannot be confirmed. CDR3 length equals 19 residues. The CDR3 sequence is CASSLGRRGAGSGANVLTF.

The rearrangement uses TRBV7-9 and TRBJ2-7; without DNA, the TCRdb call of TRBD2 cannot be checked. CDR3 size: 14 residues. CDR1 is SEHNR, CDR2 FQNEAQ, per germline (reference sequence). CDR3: CASSLASGRGEQYF. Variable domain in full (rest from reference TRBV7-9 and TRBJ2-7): DTGVSQNPRHKITKRGQNVTFRCDPISEHNRLYWYRQTLGQGPEFLTYFQNEAQLEKSRLLSDRFSAERPKGSFSTLEIQRTEQGDSAMYLCASSLASGRGEQYFGPGTRLTVT.

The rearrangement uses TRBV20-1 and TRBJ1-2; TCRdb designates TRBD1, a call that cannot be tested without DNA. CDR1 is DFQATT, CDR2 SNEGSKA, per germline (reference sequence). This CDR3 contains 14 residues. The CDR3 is CSARSDRGQGGYTF.

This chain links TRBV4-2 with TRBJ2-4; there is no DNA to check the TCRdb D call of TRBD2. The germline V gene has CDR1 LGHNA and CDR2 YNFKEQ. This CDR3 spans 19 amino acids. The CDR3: CASSGTSGRAEIGKNIQYF.

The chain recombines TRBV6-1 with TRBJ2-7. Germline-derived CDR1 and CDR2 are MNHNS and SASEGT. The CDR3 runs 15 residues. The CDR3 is CASSEGPNHSYEQYF.

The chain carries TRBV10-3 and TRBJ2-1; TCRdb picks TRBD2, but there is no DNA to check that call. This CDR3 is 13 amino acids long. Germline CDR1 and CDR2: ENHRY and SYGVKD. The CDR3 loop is CATQGLGQGEQFF.

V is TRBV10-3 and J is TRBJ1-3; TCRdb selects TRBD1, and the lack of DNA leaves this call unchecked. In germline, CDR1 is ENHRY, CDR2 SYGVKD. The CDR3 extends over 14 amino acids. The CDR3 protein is CAISQGDRGNTIYF.

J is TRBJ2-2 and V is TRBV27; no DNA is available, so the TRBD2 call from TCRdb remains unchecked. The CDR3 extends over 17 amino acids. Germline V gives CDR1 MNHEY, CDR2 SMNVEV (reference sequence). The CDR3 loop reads CASSLLRLAGAPGELFF.

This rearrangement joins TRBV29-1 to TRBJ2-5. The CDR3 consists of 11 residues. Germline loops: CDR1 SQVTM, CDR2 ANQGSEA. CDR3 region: CSVSPRETQYF.

The CDR3 sequence is CASSPPADTEAFF. The rearrangement uses TRBV10-1 and TRBJ1-1; TCRdb's D call, TRBD1, is unchecked because there is no DNA. Per the germline V gene, CDR1 is WNHNN and CDR2 is SYGVQD (reference sequence). The CDR3 loop spans 13 amino acids.

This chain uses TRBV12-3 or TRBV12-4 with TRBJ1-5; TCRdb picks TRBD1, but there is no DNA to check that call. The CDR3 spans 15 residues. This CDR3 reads CASSPPGGSIPPQHF.

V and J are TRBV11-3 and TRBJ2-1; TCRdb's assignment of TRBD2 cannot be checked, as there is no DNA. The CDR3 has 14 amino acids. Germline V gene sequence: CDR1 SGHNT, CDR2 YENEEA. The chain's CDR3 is CASSPGTSGNEQFF.